One and the same sample provided the 8 T cell receptor beta chains below, sequenced in a study of blood T cells in healthy people across ages. The use of a sample-barcoded 5' primer and a J-beta primer mix characterized a second PCR of 7 to 11 cycles. TCRdb ran MiXCR on the 5' RACE reads and lists one entry per CDR3 protein. The sample lists under 1,000,000 distinct CDR3 sequences; roughly 46% were seen once. The sample consisted of blood. Source of these receptors: an elderly man in good health.

This chain links TRBV11-1 with TRBJ2-7, with 7 bases aligning to TRBD1. Gene TRBJ2-5 matches the end of the DNA better, so the J call may be wrong. The CDR3 spans 14 residues. Germline CDR1 reads SGHAT; CDR2 reads FQDESV (reference sequence). The CDR3 region is CASSLDRGFETQYF. The DNA for the CDR3 is TGTGCCAGCAGCTTAGACAGGGGTTTCGAGACCCAGTACTTC.

The rearrangement links TRBV29-1 to TRBJ2-7; D ambiguous. The CDR3 runs to 12 residues. Per germline, CDR1 SQVTM and CDR2 ANQGSEA. V was shortened by 0 bases and J by 5 bases, with 8 bases between the two germline ends. The CDR3 DNA sequence: TGCAGCGTTGAAGATCCCCGGGACGAGCAGTACTTC. This sequence encodes CSVEDPRDEQYF.

This clonotype was detected a few times. For the CDR3, the DNA is TGTGCCTGGAGTGTGGGGCAGGGCGCCACTGAAGCTTTCTTT. Its protein product is CAWSVGQGATEAFF. The genes are TRBV30 and TRBJ1-1; perhaps TRBD1 as D (5 bases). Trimming stripped 0 bases from V and 4 bases from J, with 12 bases between. The germline gives CDR1 GTSNPN, CDR2 SVGIG (reference sequence). This CDR3 has 14 residues.

The CDR3 DNA sequence: TGTGCCATCAGTGAGTCGACTAGCGGGAGTATTTACGAGCAGTACTTC. Translated: CAISESTSGSIYEQYF. The V and J genes are TRBV10-3 and TRBJ2-7, with TRBD2 identical over 12 bases. The CDR3 length is 16 residues. CDR1 and CDR2 from the germline V gene are ENHRY and SYGVKD. J lost 4 bases, V lost 0 bases, and 4 bases had no gene match.

This clonotype was seen more than once but under ten times. The V and J genes are TRBV5-6 and TRBJ2-5; TRBD2 matches at 8 bases. V gave up 0 bases and J gave up 2 bases; unmatched junction bases: 6. This CDR3 spans 16 amino acids. CDR1 and CDR2 (germline): SGHDT, YYEEEE. CDR3 protein: CASSLARPGGQETQYF. The CDR3 DNA sequence: TGTGCCAGCAGCTTGGCCAGGCCGGGGGGGCAAGAGACCCAGTACTTC.

This clonotype was seen a single time. A junction boundary mismatches the germline segment, possibly from a read error. The chain carries TRBV11-2 and TRBJ1-1; 8 bases map to TRBD1. The CDR3 is 13 amino acids. CDR1 is SGHAT, CDR2 FQNNGV, per germline. CDR3 sequence (DNA): TGTGCCGGCAGCTTAGGACAGGGCACTGAAGCTTTCTTT. Protein: CAGSLGQGTEAFF.

Concerning this clonotype itself: This could be a read error, since a much larger clone is one nucleotide away. The chain uses TRBV15 and TRBJ1-2, with D unclear. Between the trimmed V and J ends, which lost 4 bases and 8 bases, there was a span of 20 bases. CDR1 is LNHNV and CDR2 is YYDKDF in the germline V gene (reference sequence). The CDR3 loop spans 15 amino acids. The CDR3 nucleotides read TGTGCCACCAGCAATTCGGTCAGGACTCGGCAGGGCTACACCTTC. Translation gives CATSNSVRTRQGYTF.

On this clonotype itself: A read error may explain this, as a much larger clone is one base away. The chain has TRBV6-5 and TRBJ2-5; 10 nucleotides align to TRBD2. CDR1 MNHEY and CDR2 SVGAGI come from the germline V gene. V lost 6 bases, J lost 11 bases, and 18 bases stayed unmatched. The CDR3 has 16 amino acids. The CDR3 reads CASRPGTSASYNEQYF. As DNA, the CDR3 is TGTGCCAGCAGACCCGGGACTAGCGCCTCCTACAATGAGCAGTACTTC.